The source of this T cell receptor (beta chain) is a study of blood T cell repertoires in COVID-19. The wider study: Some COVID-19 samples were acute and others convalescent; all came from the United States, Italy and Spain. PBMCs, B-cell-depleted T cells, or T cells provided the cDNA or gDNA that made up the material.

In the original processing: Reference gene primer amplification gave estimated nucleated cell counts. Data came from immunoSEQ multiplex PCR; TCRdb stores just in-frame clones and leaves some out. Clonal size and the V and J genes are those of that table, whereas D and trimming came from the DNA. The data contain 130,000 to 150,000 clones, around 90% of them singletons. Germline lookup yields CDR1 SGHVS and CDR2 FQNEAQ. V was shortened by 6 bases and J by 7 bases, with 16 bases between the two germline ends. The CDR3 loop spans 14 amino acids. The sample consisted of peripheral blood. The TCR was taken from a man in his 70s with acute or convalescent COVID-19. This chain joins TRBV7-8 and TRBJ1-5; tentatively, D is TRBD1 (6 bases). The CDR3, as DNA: TGTGCCAGCAGGTCAGGGGTCCCAGGGCAGCCCCAGCATTTT. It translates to CASRSGVPGQPQHF.